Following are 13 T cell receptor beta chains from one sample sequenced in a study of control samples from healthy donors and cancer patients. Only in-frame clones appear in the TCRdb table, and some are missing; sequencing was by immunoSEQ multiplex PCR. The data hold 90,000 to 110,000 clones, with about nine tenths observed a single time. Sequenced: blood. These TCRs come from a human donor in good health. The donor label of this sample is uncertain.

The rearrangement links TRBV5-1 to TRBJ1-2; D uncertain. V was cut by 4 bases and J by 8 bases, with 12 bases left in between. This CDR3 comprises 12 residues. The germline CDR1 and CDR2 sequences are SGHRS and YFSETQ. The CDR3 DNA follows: TGCGCCAGCAGCCCGGAGCCCCCCGGCTACACCTTC. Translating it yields CASSPEPPGYTF.

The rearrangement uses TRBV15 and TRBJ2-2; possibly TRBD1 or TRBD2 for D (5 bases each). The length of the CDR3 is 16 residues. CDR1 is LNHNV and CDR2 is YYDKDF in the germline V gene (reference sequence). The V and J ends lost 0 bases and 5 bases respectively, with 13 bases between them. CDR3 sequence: CATSRDQLEGTGELFF. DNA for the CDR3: TGTGCCACCAGCAGAGATCAGCTTGAGGGGACCGGGGAGCTGTTTTTT.

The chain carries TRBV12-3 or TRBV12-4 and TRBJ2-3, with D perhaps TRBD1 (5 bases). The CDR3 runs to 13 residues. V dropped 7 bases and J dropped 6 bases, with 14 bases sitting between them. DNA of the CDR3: TGTGCCAGCAAGAAGTACAGGTCCGATACGCAGTATTTT. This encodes CASKKYRSDTQYF.

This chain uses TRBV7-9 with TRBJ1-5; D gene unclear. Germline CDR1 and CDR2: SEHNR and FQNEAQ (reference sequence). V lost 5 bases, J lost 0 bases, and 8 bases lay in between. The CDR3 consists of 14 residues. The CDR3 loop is CASSQEGSNQPQHF. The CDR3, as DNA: TGTGCCAGCAGCCAAGAAGGTAGCAATCAGCCCCAGCATTTT. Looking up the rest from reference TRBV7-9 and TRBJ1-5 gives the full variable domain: DTGVSQNPRHKITKRGQNVTFRCDPISEHNRLYWYRQTLGQGPEFLTYFQNEAQLEKSRLLSDRFSAERPKGSFSTLEIQRTEQGDSAMYLCASSQEGSNQPQHFGDGTRLSIL.

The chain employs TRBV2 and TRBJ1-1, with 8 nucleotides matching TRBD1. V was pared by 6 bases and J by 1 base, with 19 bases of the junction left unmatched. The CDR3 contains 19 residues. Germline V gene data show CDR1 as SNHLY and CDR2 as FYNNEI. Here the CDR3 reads CASSVRRDRTFTANTEAFF. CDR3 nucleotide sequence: TGTGCCAGCAGCGTACGGCGGGACAGGACATTTACAGCGAACACTGAAGCTTTCTTT.

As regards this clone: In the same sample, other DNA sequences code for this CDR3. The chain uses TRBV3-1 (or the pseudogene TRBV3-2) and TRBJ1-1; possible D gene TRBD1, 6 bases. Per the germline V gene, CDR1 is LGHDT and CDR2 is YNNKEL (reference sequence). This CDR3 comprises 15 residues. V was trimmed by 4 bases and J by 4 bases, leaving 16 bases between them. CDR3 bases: TGTGCCAGCAGCCCCAGCGTGGGGGGCGGCACTGAAGCTTTCTTT. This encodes CASSPSVGGGTEAFF.

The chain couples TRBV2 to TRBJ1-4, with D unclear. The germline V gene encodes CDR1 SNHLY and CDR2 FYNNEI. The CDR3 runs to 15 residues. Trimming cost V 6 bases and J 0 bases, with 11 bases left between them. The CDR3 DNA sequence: TGTGCCAGCAGGGGAAGAGGTGCAACTAATGAAAAACTGTTTTTT. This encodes CASRGRGATNEKLFF.

This chain's CDR3 is CAWSATENTEAFF. CDR3 nucleotides: TGTGCCTGGAGTGCGACAGAGAACACTGAAGCTTTCTTT. This rearrangement joins TRBV30 to TRBJ1-1; D is possibly TRBD1 (5 bases). The CDR3 is made up of 13 amino acids. Looked up from germline, CDR1 is GTSNPN and CDR2 is SVGIG (reference sequence). V dropped 1 base and J dropped 1 base, with 7 bases sitting between them.

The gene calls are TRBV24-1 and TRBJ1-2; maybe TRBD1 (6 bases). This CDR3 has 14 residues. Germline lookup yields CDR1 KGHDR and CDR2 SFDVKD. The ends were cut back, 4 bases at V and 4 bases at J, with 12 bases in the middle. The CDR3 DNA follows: TGTGCCACCAGTGAACCTACAGGGACCTATGGCTACACCTTC. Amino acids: CATSEPTGTYGYTF.

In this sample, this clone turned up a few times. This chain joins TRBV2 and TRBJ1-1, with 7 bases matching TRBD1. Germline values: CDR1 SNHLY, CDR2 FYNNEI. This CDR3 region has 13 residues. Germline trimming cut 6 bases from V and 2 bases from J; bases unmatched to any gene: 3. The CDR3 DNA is TGTGCCAGCAGGCGGGACAGCAACACTGAAGCTTTCTTT. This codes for CASRRDSNTEAFF. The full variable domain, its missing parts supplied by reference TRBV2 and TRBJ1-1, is EPEVTQTPSHQVTQMGQEVILRCVPISNHLYFYWYRQILGQKVEFLVSFYNNEISEKSEIFDDQFSVERPDGSNFTLKIRSTKLEDSAMYFCASRRDSNTEAFFGQGTRLTVV.

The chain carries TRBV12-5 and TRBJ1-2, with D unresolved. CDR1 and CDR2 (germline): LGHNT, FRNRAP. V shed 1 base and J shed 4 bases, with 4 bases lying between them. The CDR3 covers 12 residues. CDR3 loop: CASGLDSYGYTF. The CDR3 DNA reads TGTGCTAGTGGTTTGGACAGCTATGGCTACACCTTC.

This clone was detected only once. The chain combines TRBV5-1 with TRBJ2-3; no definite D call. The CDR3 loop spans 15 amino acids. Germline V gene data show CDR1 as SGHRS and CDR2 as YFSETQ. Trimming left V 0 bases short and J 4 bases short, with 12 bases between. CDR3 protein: CASSLAVSAADTQYF. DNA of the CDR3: TGCGCCAGCAGCTTGGCCGTTTCCGCCGCAGATACGCAGTATTTT.

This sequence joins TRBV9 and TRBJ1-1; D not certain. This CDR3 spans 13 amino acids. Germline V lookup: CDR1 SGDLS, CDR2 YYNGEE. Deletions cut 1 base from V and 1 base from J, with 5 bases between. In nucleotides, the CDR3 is TGTGCCAGCAGCGTATCCCCGAACACTGAAGCTTTCTTT. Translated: CASSVSPNTEAFF. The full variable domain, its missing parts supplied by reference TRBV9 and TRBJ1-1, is DSGVTQTPKHLITATGQRVTLRCSPRSGDLSVYWYQQSLDQGLQFLIQYYNGEERAKGNILERFSAQQFPDLHSELNLSSLELGDSALYFCASSVSPNTEAFFGQGTRLTVV.